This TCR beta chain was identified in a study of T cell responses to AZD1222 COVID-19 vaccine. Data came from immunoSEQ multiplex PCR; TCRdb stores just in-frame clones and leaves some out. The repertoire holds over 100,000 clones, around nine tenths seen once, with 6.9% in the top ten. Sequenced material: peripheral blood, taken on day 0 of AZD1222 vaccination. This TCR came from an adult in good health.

The CDR3 nucleotides are TGTGCCAGTAGGCCCGTCCCCGAGAACACCGGGGAGCTGTTTTTT. This codes for CASRPVPENTGELFF. This sequence joins TRBV19 and TRBJ2-2; D unclear. This CDR3 contains 15 residues. Germline CDR1 reads LNHDA; CDR2 reads SQIVND (reference sequence). The germline V and J ends were trimmed by 6 bases and 1 base, with 12 bases remaining between them.